These 4 T cell receptor beta chains originate from one sample sequenced in a study of long-term antiretroviral therapy in people with HIV (dated by TCRdb to between 2020 and 2023). The immunoSEQ hsTCRB v3.0 assay was used at survey level resolution to sequence the TRB variable region. TCRdb mirrors the immuneACCESS table, restricted to in-frame sequences. Some clones are absent from its copies; in checked studies, under half trace to an unresolved V gene, and the reason for the others is unknown. In all, the sample holds 30,000 to 35,000 clones, and 78% of those were seen once. Roughly 8.2% of the sample belongs to the ten largest clones. The sample in question was unsorted PBMCs, obtained 3.1 years after starting antiretroviral therapy. These TCRs come from a woman aged 45-60 years with HIV.

The V call is TRBV18, the J call TRBJ2-1, with unresolved D. CDR1 and CDR2 (germline): KGHSH, LQKENI. V was trimmed by 0 bases and J by 8 bases, leaving 8 bases between them. The CDR3 totals 13 residues. The CDR3 DNA sequence: TGTGCCAGCTCACCACCGACAATGCATGAGCAGTTCTTC. It is translated as CASSPPTMHEQFF.

The chain links TRBV21-1 to TRBJ2-3; the table's D call of TRBD2 was not tested on the DNA. TRBV21-1 is given as a pseudogene. This CDR3 has 15 amino acids. CDR3 sequence: CASSVYTTSTDTQYF. DNA for the CDR3: TGTGCCAGCAGCGTTTACACGACTAGCACAGATACGCAGTATTTT.

The V gene is TRBV5-6, the J gene TRBJ2-7; 7 bases match TRBD1. Germline V lookup: CDR1 SGHDT, CDR2 YYEEEE. V was clipped by 3 bases and J by 4 bases; unmatched bases: 7. The CDR3 runs 14 residues. Here the CDR3 DNA reads TGTGCCAGCAGCTCGACAGGGCGACTGTACGAGCAGTACGTC. Translation: CASSSTGRLYEQYV.

The chain links TRBV6-1 to TRBJ2-3; no firm D call. The CDR3 extends over 16 amino acids. Deletions cut 0 bases from V and 2 bases from J, with 12 bases between. CDR1 MNHNS and CDR2 SASEGT come from the germline V gene. CDR3 amino acids: CASSEARVVTTDTQYF. The DNA of the CDR3 is TGTGCCAGCAGTGAAGCCCGGGTAGTGACCACAGATACGCAGTATTTT.